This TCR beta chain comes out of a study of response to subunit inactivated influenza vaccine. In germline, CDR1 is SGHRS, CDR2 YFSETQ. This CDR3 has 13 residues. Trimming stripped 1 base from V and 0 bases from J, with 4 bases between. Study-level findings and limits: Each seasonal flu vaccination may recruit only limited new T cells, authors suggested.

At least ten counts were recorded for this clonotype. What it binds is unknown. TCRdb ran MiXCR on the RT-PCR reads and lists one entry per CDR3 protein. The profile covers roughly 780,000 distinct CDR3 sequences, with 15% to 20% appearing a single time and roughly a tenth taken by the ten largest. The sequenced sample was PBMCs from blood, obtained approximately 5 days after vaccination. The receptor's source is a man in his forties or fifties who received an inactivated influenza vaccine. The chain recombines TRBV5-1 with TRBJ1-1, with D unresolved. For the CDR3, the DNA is TGCGCCAGCAGCTTGAGTGTGAACACTGAAGCTTTCTTT. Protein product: CASSLSVNTEAFF.